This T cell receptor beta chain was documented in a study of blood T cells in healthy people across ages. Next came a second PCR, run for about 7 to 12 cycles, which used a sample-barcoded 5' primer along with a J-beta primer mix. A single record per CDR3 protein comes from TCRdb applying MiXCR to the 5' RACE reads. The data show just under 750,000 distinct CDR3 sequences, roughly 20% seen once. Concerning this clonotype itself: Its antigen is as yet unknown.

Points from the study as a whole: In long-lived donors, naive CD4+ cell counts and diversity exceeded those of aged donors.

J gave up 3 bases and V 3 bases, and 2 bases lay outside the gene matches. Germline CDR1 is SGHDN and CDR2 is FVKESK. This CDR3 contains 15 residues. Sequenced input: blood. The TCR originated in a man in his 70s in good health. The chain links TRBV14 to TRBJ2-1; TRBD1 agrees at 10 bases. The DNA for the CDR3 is TGTGCCAGCAGCCAGACAGGGGGCAACTACAATGAGCAGTTCTTC. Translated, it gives CASSQTGGNYNEQFF.